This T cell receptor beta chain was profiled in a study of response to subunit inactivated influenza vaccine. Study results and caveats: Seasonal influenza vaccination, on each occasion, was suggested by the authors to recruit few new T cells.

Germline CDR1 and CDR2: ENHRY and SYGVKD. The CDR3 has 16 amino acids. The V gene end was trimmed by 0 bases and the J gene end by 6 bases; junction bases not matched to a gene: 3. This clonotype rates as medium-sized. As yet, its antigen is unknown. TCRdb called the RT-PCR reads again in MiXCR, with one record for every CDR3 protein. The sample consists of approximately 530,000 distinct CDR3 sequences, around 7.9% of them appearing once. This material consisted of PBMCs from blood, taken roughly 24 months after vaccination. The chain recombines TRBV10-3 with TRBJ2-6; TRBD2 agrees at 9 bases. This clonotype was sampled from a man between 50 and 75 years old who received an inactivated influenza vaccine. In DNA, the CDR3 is TGTGCCATCAGTGAGTCTAGCGGGGGTGTGGCCAACGTCCTGACTTTC. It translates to CAISESSGGVANVLTF.